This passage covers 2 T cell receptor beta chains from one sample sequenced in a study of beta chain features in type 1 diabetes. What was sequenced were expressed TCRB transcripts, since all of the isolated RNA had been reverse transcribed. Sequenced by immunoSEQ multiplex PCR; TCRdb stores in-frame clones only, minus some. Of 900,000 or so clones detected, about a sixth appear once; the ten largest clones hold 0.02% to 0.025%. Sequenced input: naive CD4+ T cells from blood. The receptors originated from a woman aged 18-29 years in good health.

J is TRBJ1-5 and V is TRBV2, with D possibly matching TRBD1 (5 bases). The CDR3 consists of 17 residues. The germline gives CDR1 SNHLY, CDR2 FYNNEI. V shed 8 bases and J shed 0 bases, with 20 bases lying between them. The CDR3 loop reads CASSGKRTGASNQPQHF. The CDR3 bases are TGTGCCAGCTCTGGTAAGCGCACAGGAGCTAGCAATCAGCCCCAGCATTTT.

The CDR3 region is CASSPISSAYNEQFF. The CDR3 bases are TGCGCCAGCAGCCCAATTTCCAGCGCCTACAATGAGCAGTTCTTC. The V gene is TRBV4-3, the J gene TRBJ2-1; no definite D call. Looked up from germline, CDR1 is LGHNA and CDR2 is YSLEER. The germline V and J ends were trimmed by 4 bases and 2 bases, with 12 bases remaining between them. The CDR3 has 15 amino acids.